This T cell receptor (beta chain) derives from a study of blood T cells in healthy people across ages. Next came a second PCR, run for about 7 to 12 cycles, which used a sample-barcoded 5' primer along with a J-beta primer mix. TCRdb redid the calling of the 5' RACE reads with MiXCR, one entry per CDR3 protein. The repertoire has 700,000 to 1,000,000 distinct CDR3 sequences, 40% to 50% of them found once; the top ten carry approximately 20%. This clonotype has just a few counts. What it binds is not known. Regarding the study as a whole: There were more naive CD4+ cells and higher diversity in long-lived donors than in aged donors.

V lost 3 bases, J lost 6 bases, and 7 bases stayed unmatched. The CDR3 is 16 residues long. Germline CDR1 is KGHSH and CDR2 is LQKENI. This rearrangement joins TRBV18 to TRBJ2-1; 11 bases are shared with TRBD2. The TCR comes from a man in his fifties or sixties in good health. Sequencing was done on a sample of blood. The CDR3 DNA follows: TGTGCCAGCTCACCCGCTAGCGGGGGGCCGGGCAATGAGCAGTTCTTC. Translation: CASSPASGGPGNEQFF.